The 12 T cell receptor beta chains below all came from one sample that was sequenced in a study of T cell responses to AZD1222 COVID-19 vaccine. The protocol was immunoSEQ multiplex PCR, while the TCRdb copy is restricted to in-frame clones and leaves out a portion. Of around 100,000 clones listed, around 85% are singletons. The starting material was peripheral blood, obtained 28 days after the second AZD1222 dose. The origin of the receptors is an adult who received the AZD1222 COVID-19 vaccine.

The rearrangement links TRBV28 to TRBJ2-2; a possible D gene is TRBD2 (5 bases). V was trimmed by 4 bases and J by 4 bases, leaving 7 bases between them. Germline V gives CDR1 MDHEN, CDR2 SYDVKM. CDR3 length: 13 residues. The CDR3 sequence: CASSWTFTGELFF. The CDR3 coding sequence is TGTGCCAGCAGTTGGACTTTCACCGGGGAGCTGTTTTTT.

This chain joins TRBV10-3 and TRBJ1-1; perhaps TRBD1 as D (6 bases). Deletions cut 7 bases from V and 1 base from J, with 10 bases between. Germline loops: CDR1 ENHRY, CDR2 SYGVKD. The CDR3 covers 13 residues. CDR3 amino acids: CAINGQKNTEAFF. CDR3 coding DNA: TGTGCCATCAACGGACAGAAGAACACTGAAGCTTTCTTT.

The chain is built from TRBV29-1 and TRBJ1-4, with D possibly matching TRBD1 (5 bases). The CDR3 is made up of 14 amino acids. Germline V gene data show CDR1 as SQVTM and CDR2 as ANQGSEA. Trimming took off 4 bases at V and 4 bases at J, with 13 bases between the two ends. The CDR3 nucleotides are TGCAGCGTTGGGGGCGGGACCTTTAATGAAAAACTGTTTTTT. This encodes CSVGGGTFNEKLFF.

For the CDR3, the DNA is TGTGCCAGCAGTGAAGCCGGATACGGGAATCAGCCCCAGCATTTT. Its protein is CASSEAGYGNQPQHF. The rearrangement links TRBV2 to TRBJ1-5; D is ambiguous. Germline CDR1 is SNHLY and CDR2 is FYNNEI. The ends were cut back, 0 bases at V and 4 bases at J, with 10 bases in the middle. This CDR3 is built from 15 residues.

CDR3 DNA sequence: TGCGCCAGCAACTTAGCGGGGGGGACAGATACGCAGTATTTT. Its protein is CASNLAGGTDTQYF. This chain uses TRBV5-1 with TRBJ2-3; 11 bases map to TRBD2. V trimming: 6 bases; J trimming: 3 bases; junction bases outside the gene matches: 3. There are 14 residues in the CDR3. CDR1 and CDR2 from the germline V gene are SGHRS and YFSETQ.

The chain has TRBV10-3 and TRBJ1-5; D is uncertain. The CDR3 runs 12 residues. Trimming removed 6 bases at V and 7 bases at J, with 10 bases between. Germline V gene sequence: CDR1 ENHRY, CDR2 SYGVKD. The CDR3 nucleotides read TGTGCCATCAGGGGGTTAGACCAGCCCCAGCATTTT. Protein product: CAIRGLDQPQHF.

J is TRBJ2-5 and V is TRBV7-9; 7 nucleotides line up with TRBD1. Germline trimming cut 4 bases from V and 1 base from J; bases unmatched to any gene: 12. This CDR3 comprises 17 residues. Germline V gene lookup returns CDR1 SEHNR and CDR2 FQNEAQ (reference sequence). CDR3 nucleotides: TGTGCCAGCAGCTCTACTTCCGGACAGGTCGTCCAAGAGACCCAGTACTTC. Amino acids: CASSSTSGQVVQETQYF.

The chain couples TRBV28 to TRBJ1-1; D is undetermined. CDR1 is MDHEN, CDR2 SYDVKM, per germline. V was pared by 6 bases and J by 0 bases, with 11 bases between. The CDR3 consists of 14 residues. In DNA, the CDR3 is TGTGCCAGCAGCCTGACACTGATGAACACTGAAGCTTTCTTT. Protein product: CASSLTLMNTEAFF.

This chain links TRBV28 with TRBJ2-3; a possible D gene is TRBD1 (6 bases). This CDR3 contains 13 residues. Germline V gene lookup returns CDR1 MDHEN and CDR2 SYDVKM. Trimming cost V 5 bases and J 2 bases, with 8 bases left between them. DNA for the CDR3: TGTGCCAGCAGTGGGGGACACACAGATACGCAGTATTTT. Its protein product is CASSGGHTDTQYF.

The V and J genes are TRBV19 and TRBJ2-6; D is undetermined. The V gene lost 0 bases and the J gene lost 0 bases, with 9 bases spanning the gap. Germline-derived CDR1 and CDR2 are LNHDA and SQIVND (reference sequence). The CDR3 has 17 residues. The CDR3 sequence: CASSIDVGRSGANVLTF. The CDR3 region has the DNA TGTGCCAGTAGTATAGACGTCGGCCGCTCTGGGGCCAACGTCCTGACTTTC.

The chain uses TRBV11-3 and TRBJ2-7, with D tentatively TRBD1 (6 bases). Germline loops: CDR1 SGHNT, CDR2 YENEEA. The length of the CDR3 is 17 residues. The germline V and J ends were trimmed by 5 bases and 6 bases, with 26 bases remaining between them. The CDR3 here is CASSLIFYNTGTLEQYF. CDR3 DNA: TGTGCCAGCAGCCTTATATTTTATAATACCGGGACACTCGAGCAGTACTTC.

The rearrangement joins TRBV9 to TRBJ1-2, with TRBD1 as a possible D gene (5 bases). Germline values: CDR1 SGDLS, CDR2 YYNGEE. There are 14 residues in the CDR3. V gave up 3 bases and J gave up 10 bases, with 19 bases separating them. Here the CDR3 reads CASSAGISGGFYTF. As DNA, the CDR3 is TGTGCCAGCAGCGCCGGGATATCCGGGGGGTTCTACACCTTC.